The next 32 T cell receptor beta chains were all read from a single sample in a study of cytomegalovirus exposure and HLA in healthy donors. PCR used 60 Vbeta primers and 13 Jbeta primers. TCRdb's copy holds only in-frame clones and misses some; the assay was immunoSEQ multiplex PCR. Recorded here are 35,000 to 45,000 clones; the top ten clones represent about 3%. What was sequenced was PBMCs. These receptors were taken from a woman in her 30s in good health and CMV-seropositive.

The chain combines TRBV7-9 with TRBJ1-2, with TRBD1 as a possible D gene (6 bases). V lost 5 bases, J lost 3 bases, and 16 bases lay in between. The CDR3 is 15 amino acids. Per germline, CDR1 SEHNR and CDR2 FQNEAQ (reference sequence). DNA of the CDR3: TGTGCCAGCAGCCAACCACAGGGAGGGGACTATGGCTACACCTTC. Protein sequence: CASSQPQGGDYGYTF.

This chain connects TRBV7-2 to TRBJ2-7; 7 positions agree with TRBD1. The CDR3 runs 15 residues. CDR1 is SGHTA and CDR2 is FQGNSA in the germline V gene. J gave up 2 bases and V 4 bases, and 8 bases lay outside the gene matches. The CDR3, as DNA: TGTGCCAGCAGCTCAACCGGGACAGAGGCCTACGAGCAGTACTTC. This sequence encodes CASSSTGTEAYEQYF.

V is TRBV6-5 and J is TRBJ1-3; no definite D call. In germline, CDR1 is MNHEY, CDR2 SVGAGI. V lost 5 bases to trimming and J lost 3 bases, with 14 bases between them. The CDR3 sequence is 15 residues long. The CDR3, as DNA: TGTGCCAGCAGTGCGGATACGGAGGATGGAAACACCATATATTTT. Its translation is CASSADTEDGNTIYF.

The chain recombines TRBV4-1 with TRBJ2-2; possibly TRBD2 for D (6 bases). Germline V gene data show CDR1 as MGHRA and CDR2 as YSYEKL. Trimming took 4 bases from V and 2 from J, leaving 11 bases between them. The CDR3 has 15 residues. CDR3 nucleotides: TGCGCCAGCAGCCGCGGGGACCGCAACACCGGGGAGCTGTTTTTT. Translation gives CASSRGDRNTGELFF.

Notes on this clone: Other DNA sequences in this specimen translate into the identical CDR3. This chain connects TRBV5-1 to TRBJ2-7, with D perhaps TRBD1 (6 bases). CDR1 is SGHRS and CDR2 is YFSETQ in the germline V gene. The CDR3 length is 15 residues. Trimming cost V 3 bases and J 0 bases, with 13 bases left between them. This chain's CDR3 is CASSSDSISSYEQYF. The CDR3 coding sequence is TGCGCCAGCAGCTCGGACAGCATAAGCTCCTACGAGCAGTACTTC.

The genes are TRBV7-9 and TRBJ2-3; 9 nucleotides line up with TRBD1. The CDR3 has 16 residues. Germline CDR1 and CDR2: SEHNR and FQNEAQ (reference sequence). Trimming at V came to 4 bases and at J to 3 bases, leaving 8 bases not matched to a gene. CDR3 in amino acids: CASSSLRDRETDTQYF. CDR3 bases: TGTGCCAGCAGCTCGCTCCGGGACAGGGAAACAGATACGCAGTATTTT.

The V and J genes are TRBV5-4 and TRBJ2-2; 7 bases are shared with TRBD2. CDR3 length equals 15 residues. CDR1 SGHNT and CDR2 YYREEE come from the germline V gene (reference sequence). V shed 3 bases and J 4 bases; nucleotides not matched to a gene: 6. In nucleotides, the CDR3 is TGTGCCAGCAGCTGGGGACTACCGGGCACCGGGGAGCTGTTTTTT. Protein: CASSWGLPGTGELFF.

The CDR3 DNA follows: TGTGCCAGCAGTCAAAGAACTTATGGCTACACCTTC. It codes for CASSQRTYGYTF. V gene TRBV14 combines with J gene TRBJ1-2; D ambiguous. This CDR3 has 12 amino acids. Germline CDR1 SGHDN, CDR2 FVKESK. Trimming shortened V by 6 bases and J by 5 bases, and 10 bases separated the two germline ends.

The CDR3 coding sequence is TGTGCCAGCAGCTTAGACAGGGGGAACACTGAAGCTTTCTTT. It translates to CASSLDRGNTEAFF. The chain carries TRBV7-8 and TRBJ1-1; 7 bases fit TRBD1. The CDR3 is 14 residues long. Germline CDR1 and CDR2: SGHVS and FQNEAQ. V gave up 1 base and J gave up 1 base; unmatched junction bases: 0.

This chain connects TRBV7-9 to TRBJ2-6; D is undetermined. V was shortened by 1 base and J by 4 bases, with 11 bases between the two germline ends. The germline V gene has CDR1 SEHNR and CDR2 FQNEAQ (reference sequence). CDR3 size: 16 residues. This CDR3 is CASSLDPPQGANVLTF. CDR3 nucleotide sequence: TGTGCCAGCAGCTTAGATCCCCCCCAGGGGGCCAACGTCCTGACTTTC.

The chain couples TRBV5-4 to TRBJ1-2; TRBD1 matches 9 bases. The junction had 8 bases not matched to a gene; V was cut back by 4 bases and J by 4 bases. Germline V gives CDR1 SGHNT, CDR2 YYREEE (reference sequence). The CDR3 sequence is 15 residues long. The CDR3 DNA sequence: TGTGCCAGCAGCGTACAGGGGGCGGGTGGCTATGGCTACACCTTC. Protein: CASSVQGAGGYGYTF.

This chain's CDR3 is CASSNRGADTQYF. CDR3 nucleotides: TGTGCCAGTAGTAACAGGGGCGCAGATACGCAGTATTTT. This chain uses TRBV19 with TRBJ2-3, with 7 bases identical to TRBD1. The junction had 2 bases not matched to a gene; V was cut back by 4 bases and J by 4 bases. The CDR3 covers 13 residues. Germline assignment: CDR1 LNHDA and CDR2 SQIVND (reference sequence). Full variable domain (rest looked up from reference TRBV19 and TRBJ2-3): DGGITQSPKYLFRKEGQNVTLSCEQNLNHDAMYWYRQDPGQGLRLIYYSQIVNDFQKGDIAEGYSVSREKKESFPLTVTSAQKNPTAFYLCASSNRGADTQYFGPGTRLTVL.

The genes are TRBV7-9 and TRBJ2-1; 9 bases align to TRBD1. From germline, CDR1 is SEHNR and CDR2 FQNEAQ (reference sequence). This CDR3 is built from 17 residues. V lost 4 bases to trimming and J lost 5 bases; unmatched junction nucleotides: 12. The CDR3 sequence: CASSSVPGQGPNNEQFF. The CDR3 DNA sequence: TGTGCCAGCAGCTCCGTCCCGGGACAGGGTCCCAACAATGAGCAGTTCTTC.

This rearrangement joins TRBV5-4 to TRBJ1-6; 10 bases are shared with TRBD1. CDR1 SGHNT and CDR2 YYREEE come from the germline V gene (reference sequence). With 3 bases clipped from V and 6 bases from J, the junction kept 6 bases outside the gene matches. CDR3 length: 16 residues. DNA for the CDR3: TGTGCCAGCAGCTCGGGGACAGGGGCATCTAATTCACCCCTCCACTTT. As protein: CASSSGTGASNSPLHF.

The chain links TRBV12-5 to TRBJ2-3; no definite D call. From germline, CDR1 is LGHNT and CDR2 FRNRAP. Trimming took off 3 bases at V and 6 bases at J, with 4 bases between the two ends. The CDR3 spans 11 residues. In nucleotides, the CDR3 is TGTGCTAGTGGTTTCGAGGATACGCAGTATTTT. Amino acids: CASGFEDTQYF.

The chain is built from TRBV6-6 and TRBJ1-2; D not resolved. Trimming left V 6 bases short and J 2 bases short, with 16 bases between. The CDR3 totals 15 residues. Germline V lookup: CDR1 MNHNY, CDR2 SVGAGI (reference sequence). The CDR3 nucleotides are TGTGCCAGCAGCCGCGGTTCAGAACTCAACTATGGCTACACCTTC. Translation gives CASSRGSELNYGYTF.

The chain combines TRBV5-1 with TRBJ2-3; a possible D gene is TRBD2 (7 bases). The CDR3 sequence is 15 residues long. V lost 4 bases, J lost 0 bases, and 12 bases lay in between. The germline V gene has CDR1 SGHRS and CDR2 YFSETQ. CDR3 coding DNA: TGCGCCAGCAGCCGGGGGGCGGGGAGCACAGATACGCAGTATTTT. Its protein product is CASSRGAGSTDTQYF. The full variable domain, in which reference TRBV5-1 and TRBJ2-3 provide the parts outside the CDR3, is KAGVTQTPRYLIKTRGQQVTLSCSPISGHRSVSWYQQTPGQGLQFLFEYFSETQRNKGNFPGRFSGRQFSNSRSEMNVSTLELGDSALYLCASSRGAGSTDTQYFGPGTRLTVL.

V is TRBV5-1 and J is TRBJ2-1; the match to TRBD1 covers 8 bases. With 4 bases clipped from V and 8 bases from J, the junction kept 8 bases outside the gene matches. The CDR3 is made up of 14 amino acids. CDR1 SGHRS and CDR2 YFSETQ come from the germline V gene. The CDR3 bases are TGCGCCAGCAGCAGTGGACAGGGTTTCGATGAGCAGTTCTTC. This codes for CASSSGQGFDEQFF.

The J gene is TRBJ1-4, the V gene TRBV4-2, with D maybe TRBD1 (6 bases). Germline V gene lookup returns CDR1 LGHNA and CDR2 YNFKEQ. With 4 bases removed from V and 7 bases from J, the gap between germline ends came to 19 bases. CDR3 length equals 16 residues. The CDR3 loop is CASSPRGGALGEKLFF. The CDR3 region has the DNA TGTGCCAGCAGCCCGAGAGGGGGGGCGCTGGGTGAAAAACTGTTTTTT.

CDR3 nucleotide sequence: TGTGCCAGCAGCTCCTCCGGACAGTTCACCGGGGAGCTGTTTTTT. This codes for CASSSSGQFTGELFF. The rearrangement uses TRBV4-2 and TRBJ2-2; D possibly corresponds to TRBD1 (6 bases). In germline, CDR1 is LGHNA, CDR2 YNFKEQ. Trimming pared 5 bases from V and 4 bases from J, leaving 14 bases between. The CDR3 extends over 15 amino acids.

V is TRBV5-1 and J is TRBJ2-5; unclear D gene. Trimming removed 7 bases at V and 2 bases at J, with 6 bases between. The CDR3 totals 11 residues. Germline V gene lookup returns CDR1 SGHRS and CDR2 YFSETQ. The CDR3 DNA reads TGCGCCAGCGAGAGTCAAGAGACCCAGTACTTC. This codes for CASESQETQYF.

The chain joins TRBV29-1 to TRBJ1-2; D gene uncertain. Looked up from germline, CDR1 is SQVTM and CDR2 is ANQGSEA. CDR3 size: 14 residues. Trimming stripped 2 bases from V and 2 bases from J, with 12 bases between. The CDR3: CSVERMTLNYGYTF. DNA of the CDR3: TGCAGCGTTGAAAGGATGACATTAAACTATGGCTACACCTTC.

The chain recombines TRBV6-1 with TRBJ1-4; D is perhaps TRBD1 (6 bases). Between the trimmed V and J ends, which lost 8 bases and 3 bases, there was a span of 16 bases. Germline assignment: CDR1 MNHNS and CDR2 SASEGT. This CDR3 comprises 15 residues. The CDR3 DNA sequence: TGTGCCAGCTCCCGCGGGGGGCGAGCTAATGAAAAACTGTTTTTT. Translation: CASSRGGRANEKLFF.

This chain connects TRBV5-8 to TRBJ1-1; D is ambiguous. The CDR3 extends over 12 amino acids. Germline V lookup: CDR1 SGHTS, CDR2 YDEGEE. The V gene lost 6 bases and the J gene lost 7 bases, with 13 bases spanning the gap. The CDR3 loop is CASTWRRLEAFF. DNA of the CDR3: TGTGCCAGCACCTGGAGGAGGCTTGAAGCTTTCTTT.

The chain joins TRBV5-6 to TRBJ2-1; D possibly corresponds to TRBD1 (6 bases). The V end was cut by 0 bases, the J end by 3 bases, with 16 bases between. The CDR3 is made up of 17 amino acids. From germline, CDR1 is SGHDT and CDR2 YYEEEE. CDR3 loop: CASSLAWDTTNYNEQFF. Here the CDR3 DNA reads TGTGCCAGCAGCTTGGCCTGGGACACAACTAACTACAATGAGCAGTTCTTC.

The chain recombines TRBV7-2 with TRBJ1-1; D is undetermined. The V end was cut by 1 base, the J end by 5 bases, with 11 bases between. The CDR3 extends over 14 amino acids. From germline, CDR1 is SGHTA and CDR2 FQGNSA. The CDR3 DNA is TGTGCCAGCAGCTTAGTTGCTCGAGGTACTGAAGCTTTCTTT. Its protein product is CASSLVARGTEAFF.

The J gene is TRBJ1-1, the V gene TRBV19; TRBD1 matches 9 bases. The germline CDR1 and CDR2 sequences are LNHDA and SQIVND (reference sequence). CDR3 length equals 14 residues. J lost 5 bases, V lost 4 bases, and 5 bases had no gene match. CDR3 in amino acids: CASSRGQGRTEAFF. The CDR3 bases are TGTGCCAGTAGTAGGGGACAGGGTCGGACTGAAGCTTTCTTT.

The rearrangement uses TRBV4-1 and TRBJ2-7, with 12 bases lining up with TRBD2. Germline assignment: CDR1 MGHRA and CDR2 YSYEKL. V shed 1 base and J 1 base; nucleotides not matched to a gene: 11. The length of the CDR3 is 19 residues. The CDR3, as DNA: TGCGCCAGCAGCCAAGGACTCAGGACTAGCGGGACCACATCCTACGAGCAGTACTTC. Amino acid sequence: CASSQGLRTSGTTSYEQYF.

The chain carries TRBV4-2 and TRBJ1-1; the D is unclear. The CDR3 runs 16 residues. CDR1 LGHNA and CDR2 YNFKEQ come from the germline V gene. V lost 4 bases, J lost 0 bases, and 15 bases lay in between. CDR3 DNA sequence: TGTGCCAGCAGCCGACGGTCGGCAGGTATGAACACTGAAGCTTTCTTT. Translated: CASSRRSAGMNTEAFF.

This chain links TRBV7-8 with TRBJ2-2; D remains ambiguous. CDR1 SGHVS and CDR2 FQNEAQ come from the germline V gene. The germline V and J ends were trimmed by 1 base and 1 base, with 7 bases remaining between them. The CDR3 is made up of 15 amino acids. As DNA, the CDR3 is TGTGCCAGCAGCTTAGGCGGCAGGAACACCGGGGAGCTGTTTTTT. The encoded protein is CASSLGGRNTGELFF.

This chain connects TRBV5-6 to TRBJ1-2, with D perhaps matching TRBD1 (5 bases). Germline lookup yields CDR1 SGHDT and CDR2 YYEEEE. This CDR3 contains 15 residues. The V end lost 5 bases, the J end lost 4 bases, and 18 bases lay between the germline ends. CDR3 in DNA: TGTGCCAGCAGTCGGCGGAGGGACGGTGTCTATGGCTACACCTTC. Its translation: CASSRRRDGVYGYTF.

The rearrangement links TRBV29-1 to TRBJ2-7; D gene unclear. Germline V CDR1 and CDR2: SQVTM, ANQGSEA. This CDR3 contains 14 residues. The ends were cut back, 5 bases at V and 3 bases at J, with 17 bases in the middle. The CDR3 protein is CSVLPWAAGYEQYF. The CDR3 DNA follows: TGCAGCGTTCTACCGTGGGCCGCCGGCTACGAGCAGTACTTC.